The 18 T cell receptor beta chains given below trace back to one sample, sequenced in a study of cytomegalovirus exposure and HLA in healthy donors. The PCR contained 60 Vbeta and 13 Jbeta primers. Using immunoSEQ multiplex PCR, the repertoire was profiled, and TCRdb retains in-frame clones only, with some absent. In the table there are 180,000 or so clones, more than 75% of which are singletons. Sequencing was done on a sample of PBMCs. These receptors originate from a man aged 35 to 55 in good health and CMV-seronegative.

The rearrangement uses TRBV2 and TRBJ1-3; D gene unclear. Trimming removed 5 bases at V and 1 base at J, with 6 bases between. The CDR3 contains 13 residues. Per the germline V gene, CDR1 is SNHLY and CDR2 is FYNNEI. The CDR3 DNA sequence: TGTGCCAGCAGTTGGGAGTCTGGAAACACCATATATTTT. As protein: CASSWESGNTIYF.

The chain uses TRBV5-6 and TRBJ1-3; D uncertain. Germline loops: CDR1 SGHDT, CDR2 YYEEEE. V lost 3 bases and J lost 0, with 10 bases in between. This CDR3 has 15 amino acids. The DNA of the CDR3 is TGTGCCAGCAGCTCCGACACCAACTCTGGAAACACCATATATTTT. Its translation: CASSSDTNSGNTIYF.

This chain joins TRBV6-5 and TRBJ2-3; a weak D match, TRBD2 (7 bases). CDR1 MNHEY and CDR2 SVGAGI come from the germline V gene. Trimming stripped 3 bases from V and 6 bases from J, with 16 bases between. The CDR3 has 15 residues. CDR3 residues: CASSYGGGPQDTQYF. DNA for the CDR3: TGTGCCAGCAGTTATGGCGGGGGCCCCCAGGATACGCAGTATTTT.

The chain uses TRBV4-2 and TRBJ2-3; D possibly corresponds to TRBD2 (7 bases). Germline V lookup: CDR1 LGHNA, CDR2 YNFKEQ. Trimming cost V 2 bases and J 6 bases, with 21 bases left between them. The CDR3 covers 17 residues. The CDR3 sequence: CASSQQGGGGPKDTQYF. CDR3 coding DNA: TGTGCCAGCAGCCAACAAGGTGGGGGGGGGCCGAAGGATACGCAGTATTTT.

The chain has TRBV7-2 and TRBJ2-4, with D tentatively TRBD2 (5 bases). CDR1 SGHTA and CDR2 FQGNSA come from the germline V gene. The CDR3 totals 14 residues. The ends were cut back, 8 bases at V and 0 bases at J, with 11 bases in the middle. CDR3 sequence (DNA): TGTGCCAGCTCCGCGGGCATAGCCAAAAACATTCAGTACTTC. This sequence encodes CASSAGIAKNIQYF.

The J gene is TRBJ2-3, the V gene TRBV5-4; 9 bases are shared with TRBD2. Per the germline V gene, CDR1 is SGHNT and CDR2 is YYREEE (reference sequence). With V trimmed by 4 bases and J by 5 bases, 8 bases remained unmatched. This CDR3 spans 15 amino acids. The DNA for the CDR3 is TGTGCCAGCAGCAAAGCGGGAGGCCCGGGAGATACGCAGTATTTT. This encodes CASSKAGGPGDTQYF.

J is TRBJ1-6 and V is TRBV6-6; D unresolved. The CDR3 totals 13 residues. Germline V lookup: CDR1 MNHNY, CDR2 SVGAGI (reference sequence). With 5 bases removed from V and 5 bases from J, the gap between germline ends came to 7 bases. The chain's CDR3 is CASSTQNNSPLHF. As DNA, the CDR3 is TGTGCCAGCAGTACACAGAATAATTCACCCCTCCACTTT.

A word on this clone: The same CDR3 is also encoded by other DNA sequences in this sample. The chain carries TRBV6-5 and TRBJ2-7; 9 positions agree with TRBD1. The CDR3 spans 14 residues. Per the germline V gene, CDR1 is MNHEY and CDR2 is SVGAGI. V shed 2 bases, J shed 3 bases, and the junction held 2 bases outside the gene matches. The CDR3 here is CASSYPGQGYEQYF. In DNA, the CDR3 is TGTGCCAGCAGTTACCCGGGACAGGGCTACGAGCAGTACTTC.

The table lists this clone with a few counts. The V call is TRBV18, the J call TRBJ2-7, with TRBD2 matching over 8 bases. Germline CDR1 and CDR2: KGHSH and LQKENI. The CDR3 is made up of 14 amino acids. The V and J ends lost 3 bases and 6 bases, in that order; junction bases with no gene match: 7. The CDR3 spells CASSPGLEVGEQYF. Here the CDR3 DNA reads TGTGCCAGCTCACCGGGACTAGAAGTCGGCGAGCAGTACTTC.

This sequence joins TRBV7-2 and TRBJ1-5, with a tentative D call TRBD1 (6 bases). The CDR3 covers 15 residues. V was shortened by 5 bases and J by 7 bases, with 18 bases between the two germline ends. Germline CDR1 and CDR2: SGHTA and FQGNSA. The chain's CDR3 is CASSLSTGRGQPQHF. CDR3 in DNA: TGTGCCAGCAGCCTGTCCACAGGGCGTGGACAGCCCCAGCATTTT. Filled out from reference TRBV7-2 and TRBJ1-5, the complete variable domain reads GAGVSQSPSNKVTEKGKDVELRCDPISGHTALYWYRQSLGQGLEFLIYFQGNSAPDKSGLPSDRFSAERTGGSVSTLTIQRTQQEDSAVYLCASSLSTGRGQPQHFGDGTRLSIL.

The chain couples TRBV7-2 to TRBJ2-1; no firm D call. CDR1 is SGHTA and CDR2 is FQGNSA in the germline V gene. The V gene lost 2 bases and the J gene lost 12 bases, with 11 bases spanning the gap. The CDR3 totals 12 residues. In nucleotides, the CDR3 is TGTGCCAGCAGCTTACGGTATAGTGGGCAGTTCTTC. Protein product: CASSLRYSGQFF.

The rearrangement joins TRBV5-6 to TRBJ1-2; TRBD1 might be the D (5 bases). Trimming stripped 1 base from V and 8 bases from J, with 12 bases between. This CDR3 has 13 amino acids. Germline lookup yields CDR1 SGHDT and CDR2 YYEEEE. The CDR3 coding sequence is TGTGCCAGCAGCTTGTATTCAGGGCAGGGCTACACCTTC. Translating it yields CASSLYSGQGYTF. The full variable domain, with the rest looked up from reference TRBV5-6 and TRBJ1-2, is DAGVTQSPTHLIKTRGQQVTLRCSPKSGHDTVSWYQQALGQGPQFIFQYYEEEERQRGNFPDRFSGHQFPNYSSELNVNALLLGDSALYLCASSLYSGQGYTFGSGTRLTVV.

The chain couples TRBV11-2 to TRBJ2-5; a weak D match, TRBD2 (5 bases). The DNA end favors TRBJ2-7, so the J call may be wrong. The CDR3 sequence is 14 residues long. Germline-derived CDR1 and CDR2 are SGHAT and FQNNGV. For the CDR3, the DNA is TGTGCCAGCAGCGCTCGGGGTAGCAGGAACGAGCAGTACTTC. This sequence encodes CASSARGSRNEQYF.

The chain uses TRBV7-2 and TRBJ2-2; D not resolved. The CDR3 has 16 residues. Germline V gene sequence: CDR1 SGHTA, CDR2 FQGNSA. V shed 5 bases and J shed 0 bases, with 13 bases lying between them. CDR3 in amino acids: CASSPHQASNTGELFF. In DNA form, the CDR3 reads TGTGCCAGCAGCCCCCATCAGGCCTCGAACACCGGGGAGCTGTTTTTT.

V is TRBV5-4 and J is TRBJ2-1, with 9 bases matching TRBD2. CDR1 SGHNT and CDR2 YYREEE come from the germline V gene (reference sequence). This CDR3 has 16 residues. V lost 3 bases to trimming and J lost 8 bases; unmatched junction nucleotides: 12. The CDR3 nucleotides read TGTGCCAGCAGCTCCCCGGGATCGCGGGGGGGCCATGAGCAGTTCTTC. It codes for CASSSPGSRGGHEQFF.

This chain links TRBV5-4 with TRBJ2-7; D is possibly TRBD1 (5 bases). Germline values: CDR1 SGHNT, CDR2 YYREEE (reference sequence). CDR3 size: 14 residues. Trimming removed 0 bases from V and 6 bases from J, with 13 bases in between. The chain's CDR3 is CASSLDQGRGEQYF. CDR3 DNA: TGTGCCAGCAGCTTGGATCAGGGAAGAGGCGAGCAGTACTTC. Full variable domain (missing parts from reference TRBV5-4 and TRBJ2-7): ETGVTQSPTHLIKTRGQQVTLRCSSQSGHNTVSWYQQALGQGPQFIFQYYREEENGRGNFPPRFSGLQFPNYSSELNVNALELDDSALYLCASSLDQGRGEQYFGPGTRLTVT.

The chain carries TRBV9 and TRBJ1-1, with TRBD1 as a possible D gene (5 bases). This CDR3 region has 15 residues. Trimming took 3 bases from V and 1 from J, leaving 13 bases between them. Germline CDR1 is SGDLS and CDR2 is YYNGEE. This CDR3 reads CASSASTVSNTEAFF. Written as DNA, the CDR3 is TGTGCCAGCAGCGCTTCGACAGTATCGAACACTGAAGCTTTCTTT.

The J gene is TRBJ1-1, the V gene TRBV28; 7 bases are shared with TRBD1. The CDR3 covers 14 residues. Germline V CDR1 and CDR2: MDHEN, SYDVKM. After removal of 6 bases from V and 7 bases from J, the junction contained 11 bases not matched to a gene. The CDR3: CASSTGTAKLEAFF. The CDR3 nucleotides read TGTGCCAGCAGCACTGGGACAGCAAAACTTGAAGCTTTCTTT.